The table lists the clone carrying this T cell receptor beta chain with many counts. A second PCR, run for about 6 to 12 cycles, used a sample-barcoded 5' primer plus a J-beta primer mix. Unique molecular identifiers of 12 random nucleotides labeled each cDNA. Via MiXCR, TCRdb re-called the 5' RACE reads, giving one row per CDR3 protein. Of more than 1.4 million distinct CDR3 sequences in the sample, 40% to 50% were seen once. This sample was taken from a study of blood T cells in healthy people across ages. The receptor was derived from a woman aged 18 to 35 in good health. The specimen was blood.

Here the CDR3 reads CASSQSGGYTF. For the CDR3, the DNA is TGTGCCAGCAGCCAAAGCGGCGGCTACACCTTC. J is TRBJ1-2 and V is TRBV3-1; D gene uncertain. Germline values: CDR1 LGHDT, CDR2 YNNKEL (reference sequence). CDR3 length: 11 amino acids. Trimming pared 2 bases from V and 8 bases from J, leaving 6 bases between.